This T cell receptor beta chain was profiled in a study of shared clonotypes between healthy human individuals. Study-wide findings and caveats: Larger estimated richness was generally seen in naive subsets than in memory subsets.

Clones were sequenced by immunoSEQ multiplex PCR, and TCRdb holds only the in-frame ones, with some missing. Here the sample spans more than 2,000,000 clones, approximately 90% being singletons. On this clone itself: Its specificity is unknown.

Sequenced input: naive CD4+ T cells sorted from blood. As for subset: CD45RA+ positively selected. This receptor was taken from a man between 18 and 29 years old in good health.

In DNA form, the CDR3 reads TGTGCCAGTAGTATAAAGGCGGGATATACGCAGTATTTT. Amino acids: CASSIKAGYTQYF. The V gene is TRBV19, the J gene TRBJ2-3; a weak D match, TRBD2 (6 bases). V was clipped by 2 bases and J by 7 bases, with 10 bases between them. Germline V gene data show CDR1 as LNHDA and CDR2 as SQIVND (reference sequence). The CDR3 is made up of 13 amino acids. The full variable domain, its missing parts supplied by reference TRBV19 and TRBJ2-3, is DGGITQSPKYLFRKEGQNVTLSCEQNLNHDAMYWYRQDPGQGLRLIYYSQIVNDFQKGDIAEGYSVSREKKESFPLTVTSAQKNPTAFYLCASSIKAGYTQYFGPGTRLTVL.